This T cell receptor (beta chain) appears in the sequencing data of a study of blood T cell repertoires in COVID-19. Study summary: Whether acute or convalescent, the COVID-19 samples came from the United States, Italy and Spain. The cDNA or gDNA used as material had been derived from T cells, B-cell-depleted T cells, or PBMCs.

In the original processing: Scientists estimated how many nucleated cells there were by amplifying reference gene primers. Produced via immunoSEQ multiplex PCR; TCRdb's table is partial and in-frame only. V and J calls and clone size are those listed in that table; D and trimming were worked out from the DNA. The profile shows about 82,000 clones, over 70% of them singletons. Germline V gene sequence: CDR1 MDHEN, CDR2 SYDVKM. This CDR3 spans 15 amino acids. With 8 bases clipped from V and 2 bases from J, the junction kept 10 bases outside the gene matches. The sequence derives from a woman aged 40 to 50 with active or convalescent COVID-19. The sequencing sample was made of peripheral blood. The chain has TRBV28 and TRBJ2-7, with 9 bases that match TRBD1. The CDR3 spells CASCNRGRTAYEQYF. Here the CDR3 DNA reads TGTGCCAGCTGTAACAGGGGGCGGACTGCCTACGAGCAGTACTTC.